This TCR beta chain was profiled in a study of Graves' ophthalmopathy and Graves' hyperthyroidism. Study conclusions and caveats: This model predicted ophthalmopathy progression (sensitivity around 71%, specificity about 72%).

Amplified material comprised TCR beta CDR3 regions derived from RNA transcripts. A first-round RT-PCR used HTBI primers, followed by a second-round multiplex PCR. TCRdb re-derived calls from the multiplex PCR reads in MiXCR, one entry per CDR3 protein. The profile shows hundreds of thousands of distinct CDR3 sequences, 21% of them singletons. This clonotype was found many times. Its antigen is as yet unknown. The CDR3 length is 14 residues. The junction had 6 bases not matched to a gene; V was cut back by 7 bases and J by 2 bases. Germline CDR1 is GTSNPN and CDR2 is SVGIG (reference sequence). The sequence derives from a woman aged 18-29 years with stable Graves' hyperthyroidism. Sequencing was performed on peripheral blood. This sequence joins TRBV30 and TRBJ2-2; TRBD2 agrees at 8 bases. The CDR3 DNA reads as TGTGCCTTTATTAGCGGGACCAACACCGGGGAGCTGTTTTTT. This gives the protein CAFISGTNTGELFF.